This entry is about one T cell receptor (beta chain). This sample stems from a study of blood T cell repertoires in COVID-19. Looking at the study overall: From T cells, B-cell-depleted T cells, or PBMCs came the material, which was cDNA or gDNA.

This CDR3 comprises 18 residues. The J segment lost 2 bases and the V segment lost 0 bases, leaving 5 bases of the junction unmatched. Germline V lookup: CDR1 SGHAT, CDR2 FQNNGV. TCRdb keeps only in-frame clones here, not all; method: immunoSEQ multiplex PCR. The sample comprises under 250,000 clones, over 70% of which are singletons, and roughly 7.6% rests with the top ten. Sequences were obtained from peripheral blood. This receptor was identified in a woman between 50 and 59 years old with acute or convalescent COVID-19. The chain recombines TRBV11-2 with TRBJ2-7; 15 bases line up with TRBD2. In DNA, the CDR3 is TGTGCCAGCAGCTTAGATCCGGGACTAGCGGGAGGAACCTACGAGCAGTACTTC. It codes for CASSLDPGLAGGTYEQYF.